These 4 T cell receptor beta chains came from one sample sequenced in a study of shared clonotypes between healthy human individuals. Positively selected for CCR7, the CD45RO-negative cells used as naive CD8 cells excluded terminally differentiated effector memory CD45RA+ cells. Generated by immunoSEQ multiplex PCR, the TCRdb table keeps only in-frame clones and is missing some. The sample gives around 2.1 million clones, about 92% of which show up once; under 2% is in the top ten. The specimen was naive CD8+ T cells from PBMCs. These receptors were obtained from a young man in good health. Some clones in this sample may be carry-over from other donors' samples.

This rearrangement joins TRBV10-3 to TRBJ1-6, with unresolved D. The CDR3 loop spans 14 amino acids. The V and J ends lost 6 bases and 5 bases respectively, with 11 bases between them. Germline V gives CDR1 ENHRY, CDR2 SYGVKD. CDR3 coding DNA: TGTGCCATCAGGACGGCCAGGAATAATTCACCCCTCCACTTT. Protein: CAIRTARNNSPLHF.

J is TRBJ2-7 and V is TRBV29-1; D may be TRBD1 or TRBD2 (5 bases each). The germline V and J ends were trimmed by 2 bases and 4 bases, with 18 bases remaining between them. Germline CDR1 and CDR2: SQVTM and ANQGSEA. This CDR3 is built from 15 residues. CDR3 sequence reads: CSVELEWGFAYEQYF. The CDR3 coding sequence is TGCAGCGTTGAACTTGAATGGGGGTTCGCTTACGAGCAGTACTTC.

This rearrangement joins TRBV28 to TRBJ1-2, with unresolved D. V was trimmed by 0 bases and J by 2 bases, leaving 22 bases between them. The CDR3 is 19 residues long. The V gene's germline CDR1 is MDHEN and CDR2 SYDVKM. The CDR3 sequence: CASSLWSTHSAEKNYGYTF. CDR3 sequence (DNA): TGTGCCAGCAGTTTATGGAGTACCCACAGCGCAGAAAAAAACTATGGCTACACCTTC.

The rearrangement links TRBV6-1 to TRBJ1-5; TRBD1 agrees at 7 bases. The CDR3 has 16 amino acids. The V gene end was trimmed by 6 bases and the J gene end by 3 bases; junction bases not matched to a gene: 11. From germline, CDR1 is MNHNS and CDR2 SASEGT. For the CDR3, the DNA is TGTGCCAGCAGCGAATTCAGGGGGTATGACAATCAGCCCCAGCATTTT. Translating it yields CASSEFRGYDNQPQHF.